This T cell receptor (beta chain) emerged from a study of T cell repertoires in cytomegalovirus infection (dated by TCRdb to about 2019). About the study as a whole: Alongside well-studied HLA-B-restricted epitopes, the peptide stimulations were aimed at recently identified HLA-C-restricted CMV epitopes, whose presentation resists viral immunomodulation. Because public TCR beta signatures pointed to carriage of CMV infection together with the matching HLA type, the HLA type of each donor mattered for the analysis. Here is what the overall study found, with its caveats: In both this cohort and an independent roughly 350-donor cohort, the cumulative frequency of public TCR beta family members distinguished carriers of CMV infection plus the relevant HLA type. The ex vivo response was dominated by HLA-C-restricted CMV-specific TCR beta clonotypes, which also provided the single most frequent clonotype in two of eight donors.

Measured from the cysteine to the phenylalanine, the CDR3 is 15 residues long. Only CDR3 DNA is held: 45 bases, read in frame from base 1. V was cut back by 8 bases and J by 0 bases, leaving a gap of 16 bases between them. The germline V gene encodes CDR1 ENHRY and CDR2 SYGVKD. As to this clonotype: Its antigen remains undetermined. No base-level quality is on record; no much larger clone is a single base apart.

The sequencer listed for this sample is Illumina HiSeq 1500. The raw public reads went through TCRdb reprocessing: fastp at Q25, MiXCR clone calling, in-frame beta chains kept. Rows with one shared CDR3 protein collapse into an entry with the most common genes and DNA. The table for this sample lists approximately 1,000,000 distinct CDR3 sequences; roughly 31% of them were counted only once. Clones ranked in the top ten supply around an eighth of the sample. The treatment or condition label, read with the paper, signifies: in vitro stimulation with specific CMV peptide epitopes to enrich CMV-specific T cells.

The TCR was taken from a human donor in good health (CMV status not recorded). Some clones in this sample may be carry-over from other donors' samples. The rearrangement combines TRBV10-3 with TRBJ1-1; TRBD1 is possibly the D segment (5 matching bases). Here the sequenced sample was cultured CD8+ T cells from PBMCs, taken from culture after CMV antigen stimulation. Here is the DNA: TGTGCCATCCAGGTGGCCAAGGGGATGAACACTGAAGCTTTCTTT. Translated, it reads CAIQVAKGMNTEAFF.